Listed below are T cell receptor beta chains from one sample, sequenced in a study of CD8 T cells in Susac syndrome. TCRdb analysed the immunoSEQ multiplex PCR reads with MiXCR anew, one entry per CDR3 protein. The table lists about 200,000 distinct CDR3 sequences, 85% to 95% of them singletons. The source material was CD4+ T cells from PBMCs. All receptors come from a human donor in good health. Each CDR3 is given with its conserved first and last residue. D genes are given only for firm matches. Clone size is stated in some rows and not others, as once, few, many or a class when expanded.

cdr3_aa	cdr3_nt	v_call	j_call	clone_size	d_call
CATSDVRSDTQYF	TGTGCCACCAGTGATGTAAGGTCAGATACGCAGTATTTT	TRBV24-1	TRBJ2-3	once	.
CAINEGLGNQPQHF	TGTGCCATCAACGAGGGGTTGGGCAATCAGCCCCAGCATTTT	TRBV10-3	TRBJ1-5	.	.
CASSQDRTQAGYTF	TGTGCCAGCAGCCAAGATAGGACGCAGGCGGGCTACACCTTC	TRBV14	TRBJ1-2	.	.
CASSPTTGDNYGYTF	TGTGCCAGCTCACCCACTACAGGGGATAACTATGGCTACACCTTC	TRBV18	TRBJ1-2	.	TRBD1
CASSLGRPPSGEQYF	TGTGCCAGCAGCCTAGGGCGCCCTCCCAGTGGGGAGCAGTACTTC	TRBV6-5	TRBJ2-7	.	.
CASSGGWAQYF	TGTGCCAGCAGTGGCGGTTGGGCCCAGTACTTC	TRBV2	TRBJ2-5	.	.
CASSPSSRDGPYEQYF	TGTGCCAGCTCACCCTCGTCCCGGGACGGTCCCTACGAGCAGTACTTC	TRBV18	TRBJ2-7	.	.
CASSNGQGNEKLFF	TGTGCCAGCAGCAACGGACAGGGTAACGAAAAACTGTTTTTT	TRBV6-5	TRBJ1-4	.	TRBD1
CASSRGSTDTQYF	TGTGCCTCTTCCCGGGGGAGCACAGATACGCAGTATTTT	TRBV30	TRBJ2-3	.	.
CASRGGGNYGYTF	TGTGCCAGCAGGGGGGGCGGTAACTATGGCTACACCTTC	TRBV25-1	TRBJ1-2	.	.
CATSRETGYGYTF	TGTGCCACCAGCAGAGAGACCGGCTATGGCTACACCTTC	TRBV15	TRBJ1-2	once	.
CSVGRTGEKLFF	TGCAGCGTTGGGCGGACAGGTGAAAAACTGTTTTTT	TRBV29-1	TRBJ1-4	.	TRBD1
CASNWDTNNSPLHF	TGTGCCAGCAACTGGGACACCAATAATTCACCCCTCCACTTT	TRBV7-9	TRBJ1-6	.	.
CSVETFPQGGNEQFF	TGCAGCGTTGAAACCTTTCCCCAGGGCGGGAATGAGCAGTTCTTC	TRBV29-1	TRBJ2-1	few	.
CASSQDVAGGPDTQYF	TGTGCCAGCAGCCAAGATGTAGCGGGAGGGCCGGATACGCAGTATTTT	TRBV4-2	TRBJ2-3	.	TRBD2